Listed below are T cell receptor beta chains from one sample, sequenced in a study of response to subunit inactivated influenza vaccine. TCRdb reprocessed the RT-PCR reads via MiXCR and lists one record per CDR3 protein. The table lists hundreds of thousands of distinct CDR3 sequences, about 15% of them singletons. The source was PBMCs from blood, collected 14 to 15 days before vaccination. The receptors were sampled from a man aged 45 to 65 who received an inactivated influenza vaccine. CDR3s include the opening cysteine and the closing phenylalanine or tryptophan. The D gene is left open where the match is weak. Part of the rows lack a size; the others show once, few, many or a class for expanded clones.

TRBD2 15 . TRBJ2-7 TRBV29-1 CSVEVAGVGGYEQYF TGCAGCGTTGAAGTGGCGGGGGTGGGCGGCTACGAGCAGTACTTC
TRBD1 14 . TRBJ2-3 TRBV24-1 CATSEQTGIETQYF TGTGCCACCAGTGAACAGACAGGGATCGAAACGCAGTATTTT
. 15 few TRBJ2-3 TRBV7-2 CASSRLGTGTDTQYF TGTGCCAGCAGCCGGTTGGGGACTGGCACAGATACGCAGTATTTT
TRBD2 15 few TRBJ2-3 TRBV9 CASSSRRGGTDTQYF TGTGCCAGCAGCTCCCGACGGGGGGGCACAGATACGCAGTATTTT
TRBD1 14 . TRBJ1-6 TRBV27 CASSHKTGVSPLHF TGTGCCAGCAGCCATAAGACAGGGGTCTCACCCCTCCACTTT
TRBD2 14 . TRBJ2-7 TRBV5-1 CASTPGGPQYEQYF TGCGCCAGCACCCCGGGGGGGCCTCAGTACGAGCAGTACTTC
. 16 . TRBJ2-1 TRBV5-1 CASSFTDSRPPHEQFF TGCGCCAGCAGCTTTACCGACAGCCGCCCCCCTCATGAGCAGTTCTTC
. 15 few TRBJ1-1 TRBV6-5 CASSYPQGGNTEAFF TGTGCCAGCAGTTACCCGCAGGGCGGGAACACTGAAGCTTTCTTT
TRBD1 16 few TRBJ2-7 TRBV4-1 CASSQAGDSVTYEQYF TGCGCCAGCAGCCAAGCAGGGGACAGCGTAACCTACGAGCAGTACTTC
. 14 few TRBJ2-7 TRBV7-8 CASSSASTTYEQYF TGTGCCAGCAGCTCTGCCTCGACAACCTACGAGCAGTACTTC
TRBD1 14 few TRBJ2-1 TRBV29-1 CSVRPTGGYNEQFF TGCAGCGTTCGGCCTACAGGGGGATACAATGAGCAGTTCTTC
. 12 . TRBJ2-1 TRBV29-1 CSAVLLDNEQFF TGCAGCGCCGTTCTACTGGACAATGAGCAGTTCTTC
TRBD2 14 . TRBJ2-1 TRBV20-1 CSASRRGGRNEQFF TGCAGTGCTAGCCGGCGGGGGGGCAGGAATGAGCAGTTCTTC
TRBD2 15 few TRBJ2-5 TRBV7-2 CASSYHGLDDETQYF TGTGCCAGCAGCTACCATGGACTAGATGACGAGACCCAGTACTTC
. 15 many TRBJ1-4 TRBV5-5 CASSPSSRGGEKLFF TGTGCCAGCAGCCCCTCGTCGAGAGGTGGTGAAAAACTGTTTTTT
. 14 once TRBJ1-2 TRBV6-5 CASSYSPPGYGYTF TGTGCCAGCAGTTACAGCCCCCCGGGCTATGGCTACACCTTC
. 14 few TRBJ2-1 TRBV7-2 CASSQTKDGRLQFF TGTGCCAGCAGCCAGACCAAAGACGGACGGTTGCAGTTCTTC